This T cell receptor beta chain was retrieved from a study of shared clonotypes between healthy human individuals. Regarding the study as a whole: Genetic and exposure-history diversity was limited by the small donor number. What rarefaction showed was incomplete sorted-subset sequencing despite large depth.

Notes on this clone: Its specificity is unknown.

Per the original data handling: Owing to the provision of junction-only sequences devoid of quality scores by immunoSEQ, filtering differed. Profiled with immunoSEQ multiplex PCR; TCRdb holds only in-frame clones, not every one. That table is the source of V, J and clone size, and D and trimming were worked out from the DNA. The data hold approximately 2.3 million clones, with 85% to 95% observed a single time. None of the donors, who were healthy HIV-negative adults, had recently had acute infections or vaccinations. Germline CDR1 and CDR2: KGHSH and LQKENI. V lost 2 bases and J 8 bases, leaving 9 bases between the germline ends. The CDR3 length is 12 residues.

The chain uses TRBV18 and TRBJ1-2, with D hard to call. The specimen sequenced was naive CD4+ T cells from PBMCs. As for subset: CD45RA+ positively selected. This TCR was sampled from a man aged 18 to 30 in good health. Some clones in this sample may be carry-over from other donors' samples. CDR3 region: CASSPDGDGYTF. The CDR3 DNA follows: TGTGCCAGCTCACCAGATGGCGACGGCTACACCTTC.